Listed below are T cell receptor beta chains from one sample, sequenced in a study of CD8+CD57+ T cells in acquired aplastic anemia. From the reads, TCRdb called clonotypes with MiXCR, one entry per CDR3 protein. This table has about 180,000 distinct CDR3 sequences, almost 50% appearing once. The sequenced sample consisted of sorted CD4+, CD8+, or CD8+CD57+ T cells (not recorded which) from PBMCs. These receptors were collected from a human donor with aplastic anemia. CDR3s include the opening cysteine and the closing phenylalanine or tryptophan. D genes are given only for firm matches. Clone size appears in some rows only: once, few, many, or a class for an expanded clone.

size | J | V | D | CDR3 | DNA
many | TRBJ1-1 | TRBV7-9 | . | CASSQQGSNPEAFF | TGTGCCAGCAGCCAACAGGGCTCGAACCCTGAAGCTTTCTTT
. | TRBJ1-2 | TRBV19 | TRBD1 | CASSTPTGDRDDYGYTF | TGTGCCAGTAGTACCCCCACGGGGGACAGGGACGACTATGGCTACACCTTC
once | TRBJ2-1 | TRBV29-1 | TRBD2 | CSGGLAGGEQFF | TGCAGCGGGGGACTAGCGGGAGGTGAGCAGTTCTTC
many | TRBJ1-1 | TRBV29-1 | . | CSVGTAQRMNTEAFF | TGCAGCGTTGGGACAGCGCAACGCATGAACACTGAAGCTTTCTTT
. | TRBJ2-5 | TRBV9 | TRBD1 | CASSAGDRPETQYF | TGTGCCAGCAGCGCCGGGGACAGGCCTGAGACCCAGTACTTC
many | TRBJ2-2 | TRBV6-1 | . | CASRTRTGELFF | TGTGCCAGCAGGACACGAACCGGGGAGCTGTTTTTT
many | TRBJ1-3 | TRBV4-1 | . | CASSQQTGAGNTIYF | TGCGCCAGCAGCCAACAGACAGGAGCTGGAAACACCATATATTTT
. | TRBJ2-7 | TRBV6-5 | . | CASSSLIGQSSSYEQYF | TGTGCCAGCAGTTCGCTGATCGGACAGTCAAGCTCCTACGAGCAGTACTTC
. | TRBJ2-7 | TRBV20-1 | TRBD2 | CSARDLAGGPDEQYF | TGCAGTGCTAGAGATCTTGCGGGGGGGCCAGACGAGCAGTACTTC
. | TRBJ1-2 | TRBV19 | . | CASSWPANYGYTF | TGTGCCAGTAGTTGGCCTGCGAACTATGGCTACACCTTC
. | TRBJ2-2 | TRBV6-2/TRBV6-3 | TRBD2 | CASSSPGLAGGRTGELFF | TGTGCCAGCAGTTCCCCGGGACTAGCGGGGGGACGAACCGGGGAGCTGTTTTTT
. | TRBJ1-3 | TRBV10-2 | . | CASSGRTTFSGNTIYF | TGCGCCAGCAGCGGAAGAACCACCTTCTCTGGAAACACCATATATTTT